Shown below are 2 T cell receptor beta chains from a single sample sequenced in a study of T cells after yellow fever vaccination. MiXCR was run by TCRdb on the 5' RACE reads, yielding one entry per CDR3 protein. The repertoire has 95,000 to 100,000 distinct CDR3 sequences, 4.5% to 6% of them found once; the top ten carry roughly 39%. The sequences come from CD8+ T cells sorted from PBMCs, collected 10 days after the yellow fever booster vaccination. Receptors were obtained from a man between 18 and 29 years old who received the YFV17D yellow fever vaccine.

This clonotype appeared a few times. This sequence joins TRBV11-2 and TRBJ2-3; the D is unclear. V was cut by 5 bases and J by 2 bases, with 5 bases left in between. CDR1 is SGHAT and CDR2 is FQNNGV in the germline V gene. CDR3 size: 12 residues. For the CDR3, the DNA is TGTGCCAGCAGCGCGACCACAGATACGCAGTATTTT. This codes for CASSATTDTQYF.

This clonotype was detected only a few times. This rearrangement joins TRBV5-5 to TRBJ2-7; 8 bases agree with TRBD1. This CDR3 has 13 amino acids. Unmatched junction bases numbered 5, after V lost 7 bases and J lost 2 bases. The germline V gene encodes CDR1 SGHKS and CDR2 YYEKEE (reference sequence). The CDR3 sequence: CASSRGQTYEQYV. CDR3 in DNA: TGTGCCAGCTCCAGGGGGCAGACCTACGAGCAGTACGTC.